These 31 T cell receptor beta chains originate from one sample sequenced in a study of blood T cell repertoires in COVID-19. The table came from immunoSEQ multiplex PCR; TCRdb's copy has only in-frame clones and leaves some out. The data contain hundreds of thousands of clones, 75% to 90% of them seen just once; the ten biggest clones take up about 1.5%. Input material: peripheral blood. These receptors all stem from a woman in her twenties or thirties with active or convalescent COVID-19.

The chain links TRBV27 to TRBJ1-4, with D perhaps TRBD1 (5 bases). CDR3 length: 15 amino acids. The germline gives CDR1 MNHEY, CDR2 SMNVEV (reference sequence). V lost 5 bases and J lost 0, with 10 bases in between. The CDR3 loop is CASSHTGTTNEKLFF. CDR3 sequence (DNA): TGTGCCAGCAGTCACACAGGCACAACTAATGAAAAACTGTTTTTT.

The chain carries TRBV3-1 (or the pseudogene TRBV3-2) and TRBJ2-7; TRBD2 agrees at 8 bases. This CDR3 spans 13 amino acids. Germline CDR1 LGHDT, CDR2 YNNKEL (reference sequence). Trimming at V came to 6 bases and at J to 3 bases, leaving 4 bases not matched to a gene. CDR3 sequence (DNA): TGTGCCAGCAGGGCTAGCGGGTTCTACGAGCAGTACTTC. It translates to CASRASGFYEQYF.

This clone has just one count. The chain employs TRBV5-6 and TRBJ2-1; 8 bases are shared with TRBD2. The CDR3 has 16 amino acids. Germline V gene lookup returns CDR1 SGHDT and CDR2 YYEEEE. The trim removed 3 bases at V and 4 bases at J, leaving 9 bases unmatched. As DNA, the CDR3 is TGTGCCAGCAGCTGGCGGGGGGTGGGCGGTTACAATGAGCAGTTCTTC. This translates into CASSWRGVGGYNEQFF.

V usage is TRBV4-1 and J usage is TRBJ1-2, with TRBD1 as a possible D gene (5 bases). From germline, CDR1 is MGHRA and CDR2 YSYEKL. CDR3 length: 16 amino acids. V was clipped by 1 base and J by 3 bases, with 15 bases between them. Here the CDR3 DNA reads TGCGCCAGCAGCCAAGGCCTAGGGGCTTCTGACTATGGCTACACCTTC. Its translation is CASSQGLGASDYGYTF.

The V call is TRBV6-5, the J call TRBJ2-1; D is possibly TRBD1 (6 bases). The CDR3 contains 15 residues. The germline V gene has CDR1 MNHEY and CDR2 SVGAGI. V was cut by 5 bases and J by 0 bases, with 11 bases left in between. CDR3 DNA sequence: TGTGCCAGCAGTAGGACAGAGTACTCCTACAATGAGCAGTTCTTC. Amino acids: CASSRTEYSYNEQFF.

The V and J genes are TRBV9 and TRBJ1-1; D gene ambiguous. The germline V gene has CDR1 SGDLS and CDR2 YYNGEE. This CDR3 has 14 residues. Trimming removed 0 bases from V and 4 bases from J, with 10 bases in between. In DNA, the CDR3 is TGTGCCAGCAGCGTAGCCCCGGGGAGCACTGAAGCTTTCTTT. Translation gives CASSVAPGSTEAFF.

The CDR3 DNA reads TGTGCCAGCAGCCAACAGGGATCTACCACTGAAGCTTTCTTT. Protein: CASSQQGSTTEAFF. The chain carries TRBV7-9 and TRBJ1-1; possible D gene TRBD1, 6 bases. This CDR3 has 14 amino acids. CDR1 and CDR2 from the germline V gene are SEHNR and FQNEAQ (reference sequence). V lost 5 bases to trimming and J lost 4 bases, with 14 bases between them.

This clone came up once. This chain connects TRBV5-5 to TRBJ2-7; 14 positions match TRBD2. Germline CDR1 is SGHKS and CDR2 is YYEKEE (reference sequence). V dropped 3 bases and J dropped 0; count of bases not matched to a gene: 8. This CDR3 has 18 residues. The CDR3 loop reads CASSSRTSGRSTSYEQYF. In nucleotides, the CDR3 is TGTGCCAGCAGCTCACGGACTAGCGGGAGGTCTACCTCCTACGAGCAGTACTTC.

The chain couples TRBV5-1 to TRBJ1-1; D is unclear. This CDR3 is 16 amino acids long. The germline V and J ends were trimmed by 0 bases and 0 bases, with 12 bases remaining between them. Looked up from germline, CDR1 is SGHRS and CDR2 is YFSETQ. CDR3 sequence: CASSLGAGTMNTEAFF. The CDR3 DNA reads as TGCGCCAGCAGCTTGGGTGCGGGAACTATGAACACTGAAGCTTTCTTT.

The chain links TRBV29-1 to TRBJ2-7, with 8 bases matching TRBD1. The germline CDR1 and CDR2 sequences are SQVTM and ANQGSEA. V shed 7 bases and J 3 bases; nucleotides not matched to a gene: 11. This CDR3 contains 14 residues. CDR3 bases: TGCAGCGCCGCCCGGACAGGGTATGTCTACGAGCAGTACTTC. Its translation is CSAARTGYVYEQYF.

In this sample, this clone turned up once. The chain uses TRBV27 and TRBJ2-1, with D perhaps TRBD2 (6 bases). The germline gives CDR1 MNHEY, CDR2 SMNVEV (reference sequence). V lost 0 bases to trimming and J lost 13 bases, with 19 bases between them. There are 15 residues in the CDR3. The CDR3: CASSLSSSGVLGQFF. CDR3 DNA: TGTGCCAGCAGTTTATCGAGTTCGGGGGTGCTGGGTCAGTTCTTC.

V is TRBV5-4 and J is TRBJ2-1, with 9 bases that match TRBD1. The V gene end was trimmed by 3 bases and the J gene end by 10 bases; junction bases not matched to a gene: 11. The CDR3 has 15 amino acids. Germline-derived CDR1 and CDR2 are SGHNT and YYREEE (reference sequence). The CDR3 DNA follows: TGTGCCAGCAGCTCTACGGGACAGGGATGGGACGAGCAGTTCTTC. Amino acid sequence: CASSSTGQGWDEQFF. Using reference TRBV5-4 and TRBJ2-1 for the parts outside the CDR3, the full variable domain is ETGVTQSPTHLIKTRGQQVTLRCSSQSGHNTVSWYQQALGQGPQFIFQYYREEENGRGNFPPRFSGLQFPNYSSELNVNALELDDSALYLCASSSTGQGWDEQFFGPGTRLTVL.

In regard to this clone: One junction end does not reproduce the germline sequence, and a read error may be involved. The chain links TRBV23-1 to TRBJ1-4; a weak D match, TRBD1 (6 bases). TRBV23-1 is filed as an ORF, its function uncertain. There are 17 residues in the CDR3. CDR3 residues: CASSHPGQKATNKKLFF. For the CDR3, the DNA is TGCGCCAGCAGTCATCCCGGACAGAAAGCAACTAATAAAAAACTGTTTTTT.

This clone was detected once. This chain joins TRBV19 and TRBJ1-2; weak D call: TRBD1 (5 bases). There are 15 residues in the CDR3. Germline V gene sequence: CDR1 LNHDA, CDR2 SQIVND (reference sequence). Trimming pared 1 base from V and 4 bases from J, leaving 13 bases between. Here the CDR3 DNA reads TGTGCCAGTAGTATAGGTAACAGGAGAATCTATGGCTACACCTTC. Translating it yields CASSIGNRRIYGYTF.

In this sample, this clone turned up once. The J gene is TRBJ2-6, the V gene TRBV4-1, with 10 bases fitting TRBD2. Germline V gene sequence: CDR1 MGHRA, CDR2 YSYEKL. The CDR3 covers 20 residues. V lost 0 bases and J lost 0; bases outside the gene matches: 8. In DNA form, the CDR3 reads TGCGCCAGCAGCCAAGAATCTATAGCGGGGGGATCCTCTGGGGCCAACGTCCTGACTTTC. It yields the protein CASSQESIAGGSSGANVLTF.

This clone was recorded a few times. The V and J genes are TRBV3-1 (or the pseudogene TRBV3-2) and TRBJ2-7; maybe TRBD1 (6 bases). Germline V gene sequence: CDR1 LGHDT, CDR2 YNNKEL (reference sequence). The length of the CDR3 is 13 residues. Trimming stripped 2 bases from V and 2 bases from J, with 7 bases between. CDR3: CASSQPGAYEQYF. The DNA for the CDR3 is TGTGCCAGCAGCCAACCAGGGGCCTACGAGCAGTACTTC.

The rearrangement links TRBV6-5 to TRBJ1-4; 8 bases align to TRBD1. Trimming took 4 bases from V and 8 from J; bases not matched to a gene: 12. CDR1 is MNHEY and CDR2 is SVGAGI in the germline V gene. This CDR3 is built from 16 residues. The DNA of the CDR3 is TGTGCCAGCAGTTTGGGGACAGGTCCGTCTCGGGAAAAACTGTTTTTT. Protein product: CASSLGTGPSREKLFF.

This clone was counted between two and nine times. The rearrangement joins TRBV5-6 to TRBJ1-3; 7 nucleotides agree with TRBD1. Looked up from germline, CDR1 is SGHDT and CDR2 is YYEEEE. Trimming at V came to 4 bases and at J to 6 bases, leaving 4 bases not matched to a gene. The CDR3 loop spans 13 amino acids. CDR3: CASSDRVENTIYF. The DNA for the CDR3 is TGTGCCAGCAGCGACAGGGTAGAAAACACCATATATTTT.

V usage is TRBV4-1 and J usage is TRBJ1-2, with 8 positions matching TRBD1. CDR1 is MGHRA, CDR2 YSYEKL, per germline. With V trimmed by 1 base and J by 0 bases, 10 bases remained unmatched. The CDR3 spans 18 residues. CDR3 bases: TGCGCCAGCAGCCAAGTAGGCCGGGACAGGCGAGCTAACTATGGCTACACCTTC. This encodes CASSQVGRDRRANYGYTF.

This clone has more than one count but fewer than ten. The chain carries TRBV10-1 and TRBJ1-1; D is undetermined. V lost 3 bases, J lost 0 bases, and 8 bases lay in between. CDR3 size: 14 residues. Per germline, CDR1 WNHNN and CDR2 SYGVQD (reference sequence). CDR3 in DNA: TGCGCCAGCAGTGAAAGAGGGTTGAACACTGAAGCTTTCTTT. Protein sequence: CASSERGLNTEAFF.

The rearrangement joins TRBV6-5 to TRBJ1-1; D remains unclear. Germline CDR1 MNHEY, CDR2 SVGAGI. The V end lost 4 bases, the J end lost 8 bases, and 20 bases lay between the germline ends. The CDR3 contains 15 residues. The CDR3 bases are TGTGCCAGCAGTTCTCTAATCAGCCGGAGCGGGGAAGCTTTCTTT. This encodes CASSSLISRSGEAFF.

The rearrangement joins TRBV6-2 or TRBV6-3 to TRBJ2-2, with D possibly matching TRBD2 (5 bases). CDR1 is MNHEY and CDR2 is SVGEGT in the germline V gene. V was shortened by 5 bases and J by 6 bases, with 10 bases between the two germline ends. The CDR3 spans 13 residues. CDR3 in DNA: TGTGCCAGCAGTCAGCTAGCATCCGGGGAGCTGTTTTTT. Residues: CASSQLASGELFF.

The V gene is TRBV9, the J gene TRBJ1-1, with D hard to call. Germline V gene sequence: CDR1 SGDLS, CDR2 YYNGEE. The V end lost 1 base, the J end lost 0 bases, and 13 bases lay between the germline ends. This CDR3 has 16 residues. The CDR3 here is CASSVSPDLMNTEAFF. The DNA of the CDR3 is TGTGCCAGCAGCGTATCTCCAGACTTAATGAACACTGAAGCTTTCTTT.

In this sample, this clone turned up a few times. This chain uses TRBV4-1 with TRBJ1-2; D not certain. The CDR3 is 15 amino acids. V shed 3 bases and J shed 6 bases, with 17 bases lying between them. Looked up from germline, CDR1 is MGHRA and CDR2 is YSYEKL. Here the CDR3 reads CASSHNPRQVDGYTF. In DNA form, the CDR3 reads TGCGCCAGCAGCCACAACCCCCGGCAGGTTGATGGCTACACCTTC.

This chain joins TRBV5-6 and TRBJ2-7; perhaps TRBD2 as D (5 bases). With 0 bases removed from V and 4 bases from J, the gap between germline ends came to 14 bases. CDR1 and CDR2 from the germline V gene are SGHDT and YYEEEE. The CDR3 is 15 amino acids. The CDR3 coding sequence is TGTGCCAGCAGCTTGGTCCTAAAGGGAGATTACGAGCAGTACTTC. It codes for CASSLVLKGDYEQYF.

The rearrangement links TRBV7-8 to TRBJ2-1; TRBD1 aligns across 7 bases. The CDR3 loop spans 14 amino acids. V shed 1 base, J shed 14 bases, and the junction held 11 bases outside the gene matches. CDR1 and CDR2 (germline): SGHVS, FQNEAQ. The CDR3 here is CASSLGTADRVKFF. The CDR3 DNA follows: TGTGCCAGCAGCTTAGGGACGGCCGACAGGGTGAAGTTCTTC.

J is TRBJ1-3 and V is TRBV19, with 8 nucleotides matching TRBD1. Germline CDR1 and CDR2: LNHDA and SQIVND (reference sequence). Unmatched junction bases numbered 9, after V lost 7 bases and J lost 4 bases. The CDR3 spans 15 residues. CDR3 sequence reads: CASTVRGLKGNTIYF. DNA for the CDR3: TGTGCCAGTACGGTCAGGGGGCTAAAAGGAAACACCATATATTTT.

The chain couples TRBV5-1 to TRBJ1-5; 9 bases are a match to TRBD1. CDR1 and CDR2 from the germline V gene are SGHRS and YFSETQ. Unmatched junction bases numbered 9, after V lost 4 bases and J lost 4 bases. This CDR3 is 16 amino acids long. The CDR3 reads CASSDRDREENQPQHF. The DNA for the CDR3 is TGCGCCAGCAGCGACCGGGACAGGGAAGAGAATCAGCCCCAGCATTTT.

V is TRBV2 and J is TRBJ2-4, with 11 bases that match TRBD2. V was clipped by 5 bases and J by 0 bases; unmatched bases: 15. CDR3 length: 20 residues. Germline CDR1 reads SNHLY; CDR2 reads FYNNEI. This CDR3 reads CASSQELAGGLGLAKNIQYF. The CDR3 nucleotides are TGTGCCAGCAGTCAGGAGCTAGCGGGGGGCCTCGGTTTAGCCAAAAACATTCAGTACTTC. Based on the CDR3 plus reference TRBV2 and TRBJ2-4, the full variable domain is EPEVTQTPSHQVTQMGQEVILRCVPISNHLYFYWYRQILGQKVEFLVSFYNNEISEKSEIFDDQFSVERPDGSNFTLKIRSTKLEDSAMYFCASSQELAGGLGLAKNIQYFGAGTRLSVL.

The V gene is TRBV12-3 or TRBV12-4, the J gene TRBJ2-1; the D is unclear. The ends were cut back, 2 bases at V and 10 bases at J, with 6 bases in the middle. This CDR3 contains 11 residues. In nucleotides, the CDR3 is TGTGCCAGCAGTTTAATACGGGAGCAGTTCTTC. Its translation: CASSLIREQFF.

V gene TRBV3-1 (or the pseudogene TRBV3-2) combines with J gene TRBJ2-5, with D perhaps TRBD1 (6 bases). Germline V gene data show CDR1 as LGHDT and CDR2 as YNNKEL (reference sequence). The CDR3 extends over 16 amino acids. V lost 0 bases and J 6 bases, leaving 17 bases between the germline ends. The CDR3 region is CASSQDPQGHVKTQYF. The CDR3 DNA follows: TGTGCCAGCAGCCAAGATCCGCAGGGACACGTGAAGACCCAGTACTTC.